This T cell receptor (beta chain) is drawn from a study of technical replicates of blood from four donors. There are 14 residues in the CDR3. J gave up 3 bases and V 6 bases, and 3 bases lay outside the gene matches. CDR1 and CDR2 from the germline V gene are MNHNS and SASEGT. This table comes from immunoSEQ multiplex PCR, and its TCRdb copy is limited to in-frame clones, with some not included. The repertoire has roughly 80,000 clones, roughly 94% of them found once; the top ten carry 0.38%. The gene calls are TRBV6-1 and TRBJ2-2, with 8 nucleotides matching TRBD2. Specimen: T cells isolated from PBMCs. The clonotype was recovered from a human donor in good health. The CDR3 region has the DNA TGTGCCAGCAGGGCGGGAGGAGACACCGGGGAGCTGTTTTTT. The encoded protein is CASRAGGDTGELFF.